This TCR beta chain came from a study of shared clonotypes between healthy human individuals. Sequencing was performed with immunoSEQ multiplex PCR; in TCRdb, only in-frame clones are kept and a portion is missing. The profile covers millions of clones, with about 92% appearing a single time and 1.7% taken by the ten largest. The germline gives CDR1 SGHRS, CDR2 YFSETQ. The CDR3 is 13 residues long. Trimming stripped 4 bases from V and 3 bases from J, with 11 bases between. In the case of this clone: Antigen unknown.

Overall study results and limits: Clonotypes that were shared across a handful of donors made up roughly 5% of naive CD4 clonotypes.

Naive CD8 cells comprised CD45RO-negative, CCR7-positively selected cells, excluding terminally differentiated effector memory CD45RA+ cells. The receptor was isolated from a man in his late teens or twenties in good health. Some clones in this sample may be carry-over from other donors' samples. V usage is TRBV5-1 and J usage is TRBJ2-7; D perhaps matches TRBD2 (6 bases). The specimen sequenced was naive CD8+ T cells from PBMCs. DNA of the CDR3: TGCGCCAGCAGCCCCGGGAGTTTCTACGAGCAGTACTTC. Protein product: CASSPGSFYEQYF.